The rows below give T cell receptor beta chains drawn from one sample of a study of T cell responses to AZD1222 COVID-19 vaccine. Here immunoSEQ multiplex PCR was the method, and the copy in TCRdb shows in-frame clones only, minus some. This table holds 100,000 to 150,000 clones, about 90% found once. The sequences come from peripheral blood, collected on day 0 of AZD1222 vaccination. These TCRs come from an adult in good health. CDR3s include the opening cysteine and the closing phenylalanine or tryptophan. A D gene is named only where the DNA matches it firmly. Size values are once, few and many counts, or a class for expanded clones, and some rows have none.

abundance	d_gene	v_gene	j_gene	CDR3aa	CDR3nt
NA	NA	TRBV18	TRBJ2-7	CASSPPTSRDEQYF	TGTGCCAGCTCACCACCCACGTCTAGGGACGAGCAGTACTTC
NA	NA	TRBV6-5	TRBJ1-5	CASSFQGNQPQHF	TGTGCCAGCAGTTTTCAGGGCAATCAGCCCCAGCATTTT
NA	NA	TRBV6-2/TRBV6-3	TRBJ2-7	CASSYFGVSYEQYF	TGTGCCAGCAGTTACTTCGGGGTCTCCTACGAGCAGTACTTC
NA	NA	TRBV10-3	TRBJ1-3	CAISRDQGSSGNTIYF	TGTGCCATCAGTCGGGACCAGGGGTCCTCTGGAAACACCATATATTTT
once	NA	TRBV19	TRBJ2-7	CASRGDYEQYF	TGTGCCAGTAGAGGAGACTACGAGCAGTACTTC
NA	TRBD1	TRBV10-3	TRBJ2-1	CAISFRDRAYNEQFF	TGTGCCATCAGTTTCCGGGACAGGGCCTACAATGAGCAGTTCTTC
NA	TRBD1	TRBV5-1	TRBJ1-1	CASSFNPWTGPPEAFF	TGCGCCAGCAGCTTCAATCCTTGGACAGGACCCCCTGAAGCTTTCTTT
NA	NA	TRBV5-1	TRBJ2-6	CASSPREPGANVLTF	TGCGCCAGCAGCCCCCGTGAGCCCGGGGCCAACGTCCTGACTTTC
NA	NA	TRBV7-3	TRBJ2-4	CASSGDTDLAKNIQYF	TGTGCCAGCAGCGGAGACACCGATTTAGCCAAAAACATTCAGTACTTC
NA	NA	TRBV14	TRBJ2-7	CASSQASLGGGLYEQYF	TGTGCCAGCAGCCAAGCATCGTTGGGGGGTGGACTTTACGAGCAGTACTTC
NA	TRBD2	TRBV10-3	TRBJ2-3	CAISGREADTQYF	TGTGCCATCAGTGGACGGGAGGCAGATACGCAGTATTTT
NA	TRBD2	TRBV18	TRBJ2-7	CASSPPGTSGREGEQYF	TGTGCCAGCTCACCCCCGGGGACTAGCGGGAGGGAAGGCGAGCAGTACTTC
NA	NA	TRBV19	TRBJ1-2	CASSPGETNYGYTF	TGTGCCAGTAGTCCCGGTGAGACTAACTATGGCTACACCTTC
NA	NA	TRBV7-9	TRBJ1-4	CASSLAGRGATNEKLFF	TGTGCCAGCAGCTTAGCGGGACGGGGTGCAACTAATGAAAAACTGTTTTTT
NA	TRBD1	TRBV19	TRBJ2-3	CASSSSGTGASTDTQYF	TGTGCCAGTAGTTCCTCCGGGACAGGGGCTAGCACAGATACGCAGTATTTT
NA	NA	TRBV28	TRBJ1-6	CASSTGGAMGLSNSPLHF	TGTGCCAGCAGTACGGGGGGAGCTATGGGCTTATCGAATTCACCCCTCCACTTT
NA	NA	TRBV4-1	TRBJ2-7	CASSQEASPDTYEQYF	TGCGCCAGCAGCCAAGAGGCCTCTCCGGACACCTACGAGCAGTACTTC
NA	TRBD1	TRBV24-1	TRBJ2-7	CATSDGTGEQYF	TGTGCCACCAGCGACGGGACAGGCGAGCAGTACTTC
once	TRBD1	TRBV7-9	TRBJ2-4	CASSSVGQGENIQYF	TGTGCCAGCAGCTCCGTGGGACAGGGAGAAAACATTCAGTACTTC
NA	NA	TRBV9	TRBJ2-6	CASKTGPGANVLTF	TGTGCCAGCAAAACAGGGCCCGGGGCCAACGTCCTGACTTTC
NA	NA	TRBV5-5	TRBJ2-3	CASSDRFGGKSTDTQYF	TGTGCCAGCAGCGATCGGTTTGGGGGAAAGAGCACAGATACGCAGTATTTT
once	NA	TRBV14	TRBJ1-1	CASSQDVAGWGTEAFF	TGTGCCAGCAGCCAAGACGTGGCAGGGTGGGGCACTGAAGCTTTCTTT
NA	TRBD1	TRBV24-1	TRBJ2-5	CATSDVTGPLQETQYF	TGTGCCACCAGTGATGTGACAGGGCCTCTCCAAGAGACCCAGTACTTC
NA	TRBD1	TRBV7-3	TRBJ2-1	CASSLYGGQAAYNEQFF	TGTGCCAGCAGCTTATACGGGGGACAGGCCGCCTACAATGAGCAGTTCTTC
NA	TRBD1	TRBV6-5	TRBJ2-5	CASSYSRQGETQYF	TGTGCCAGCAGTTACTCGAGACAGGGAGAGACCCAGTACTTC
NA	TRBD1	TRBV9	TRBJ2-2	CASSVETGTNTGELFF	TGTGCCAGCAGCGTCGAGACAGGGACGAACACCGGGGAGCTGTTTTTT
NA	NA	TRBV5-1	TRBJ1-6	CASSSGTQLDSPLHF	TGCGCCAGCAGCTCCGGGACCCAACTTGATTCACCCCTCCACTTT
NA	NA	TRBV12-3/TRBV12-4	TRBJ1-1	CASRGGDTEAFF	TGTGCCAGCAGGGGTGGGGACACTGAAGCTTTCTTT
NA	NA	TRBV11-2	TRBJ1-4	CASSTTGVNEKLFF	TGTGCCAGCAGCACGACAGGAGTTAATGAAAAACTGTTTTTT
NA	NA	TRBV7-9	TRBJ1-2	CASSFQRPNYGYTF	TGTGCCAGCAGCTTCCAGAGGCCCAACTATGGCTACACCTTC
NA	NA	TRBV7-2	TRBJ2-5	CASSLHPGRQQQTQYF	TGTGCCAGCAGCTTACATCCGGGTCGACAGCAGCAGACCCAGTACTTC
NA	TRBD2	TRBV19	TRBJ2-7	CASSITRGGYEQYF	TGTGCCAGTAGTATAACCCGGGGGGGTTACGAGCAGTACTTC
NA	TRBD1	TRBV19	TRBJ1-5	CASSRDRNQPQHF	TGTGCCAGTAGTAGGGACAGGAATCAGCCCCAGCATTTT
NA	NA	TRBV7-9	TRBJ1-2	CASSLEPDRVSYGYTF	TGTGCCAGCAGCTTAGAACCGGACAGAGTCAGCTATGGCTACACCTTC
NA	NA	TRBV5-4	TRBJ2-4	CASRGGAKNIQYF	TGTGCCAGCCGGGGAGGAGCCAAAAACATTCAGTACTTC
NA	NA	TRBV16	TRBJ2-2	CASSRPGWGNTGELFF	TGTGCCAGCAGCCGGCCCGGATGGGGTAACACCGGGGAGCTGTTTTTT
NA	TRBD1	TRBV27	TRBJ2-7	CASSWGTEAYEQYF	TGTGCCAGCAGTTGGGGGACAGAGGCTTACGAGCAGTACTTC
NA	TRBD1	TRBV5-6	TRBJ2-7	CASSAPGQGYEQYF	TGTGCCAGCAGCGCTCCGGGACAGGGCTACGAGCAGTACTTC
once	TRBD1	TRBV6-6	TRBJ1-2	CASSLSPTGGNGYTF	TGTGCCAGCAGTCTCTCACCTACAGGGGGCAATGGCTACACCTTC
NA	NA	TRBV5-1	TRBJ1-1	CASRVGQNTEAFF	TGCGCCAGCAGGGTCGGCCAGAACACTGAAGCTTTCTTT
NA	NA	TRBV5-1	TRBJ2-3	CASRKVLNTDTQYF	TGCGCCAGCAGAAAGGTCCTTAACACAGATACGCAGTATTTT
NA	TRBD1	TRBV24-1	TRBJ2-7	CATSERQGARSEQYF	TGTGCCACCAGTGAAAGACAGGGGGCTCGGAGCGAGCAGTACTTC
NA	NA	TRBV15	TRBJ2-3	CATSRGATDAFTDTQYF	TGTGCCACCAGCAGGGGGGCCACAGACGCTTTCACAGATACGCAGTATTTT
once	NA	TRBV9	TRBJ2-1	CASGTGGSSYNEQFF	TGTGCCAGCGGAACCGGAGGGAGCTCCTACAATGAGCAGTTCTTC
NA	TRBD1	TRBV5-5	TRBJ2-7	CASSLRDSYEQYF	TGTGCCAGCAGCCTCCGGGACAGCTACGAGCAGTACTTC
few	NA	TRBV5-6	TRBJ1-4	CASSLNQPNEKLFF	TGTGCCAGCAGCTTGAACCAGCCTAATGAAAAACTGTTTTTT
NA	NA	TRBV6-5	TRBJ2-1	CASRTDRFSYNEQFF	TGTGCCAGCAGGACCGACAGGTTCTCCTACAATGAGCAGTTCTTC
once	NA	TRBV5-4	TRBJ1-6	CASSSGPGGERNF	TGTGCCAGCAGCTCCGGGCCCGGCGGGGAGCGGAACTTT
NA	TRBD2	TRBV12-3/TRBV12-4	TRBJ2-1	CASRLAGEQFF	TGTGCCAGCAGGTTAGCGGGAGAGCAGTTCTTC
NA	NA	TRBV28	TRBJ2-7	CASSLVDTPYEQYF	TGTGCCAGCAGTTTAGTTGACACACCCTACGAGCAGTACTTC
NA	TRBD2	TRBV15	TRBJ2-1	CATSRAGLAGENEQFF	TGTGCCACCAGCAGAGCGGGACTAGCGGGAGAAAATGAGCAGTTCTTC
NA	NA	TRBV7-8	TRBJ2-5	CASSLLAGTQYF	TGTGCCAGCAGCTTACTGGCAGGGACCCAGTACTTC
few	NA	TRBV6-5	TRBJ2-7	CASSYEKGGHEQYF	TGTGCCAGCAGTTACGAAAAGGGGGGCCACGAGCAGTACTTC
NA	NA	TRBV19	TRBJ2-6	CASSARSGANVLTF	TGTGCCAGTAGTGCCCGCTCTGGGGCCAACGTCCTGACTTTC